The next 27 T cell receptor beta chains were all read from a single sample in a study of a mutant IDH1 vaccine in newly diagnosed glioma. These receptors' antigens are unknown. Noted time point: week 11, during vaccination. Every vaccine dose comprised 300 ug of mutant IDH1 20-mer peptide plus topical imiquimod. Method: immunoSEQ multiplex PCR; TCRdb's copy keeps in-frame clones and lacks some. The sample carries about 40,000 clones, 84% recorded once. Specimen: PBMCs, collected from a glioma patient whose treatment included an IDH1 peptide vaccine. All receptors derive from a man in his forties with glioma.

The chain employs TRBV7-2 and TRBJ2-5; D unclear. The V gene's germline CDR1 is SGHTA and CDR2 FQGNSA. The CDR3 has 13 residues. V was trimmed by 3 bases and J by 2 bases, leaving 7 bases between them. The CDR3 is CASSFTPQETQYF. CDR3 sequence (DNA): TGTGCCAGCAGCTTCACTCCACAAGAGACCCAGTACTTC. The full variable domain, its missing parts supplied by reference TRBV7-2 and TRBJ2-5, is GAGVSQSPSNKVTEKGKDVELRCDPISGHTALYWYRQSLGQGLEFLIYFQGNSAPDKSGLPSDRFSAERTGGSVSTLTIQRTQQEDSAVYLCASSFTPQETQYFGPGTRLLVL.

The V call is TRBV21-1, the J call TRBJ2-1; no check of the table's D call, TRBD2, against the DNA was made. TRBV21-1 is a pseudogene. The CDR3 has 15 residues. The CDR3 region is CASSNGREGYNEQFF. CDR3 DNA sequence: TGTGCCAGCAGCAATGGGCGGGAGGGCTACAATGAGCAGTTCTTC.

This rearrangement joins TRBV25-1 to TRBJ2-3; D uncertain. The CDR3 has 14 amino acids. Germline CDR1 MGHDK, CDR2 SYGVNS. The ends were cut back, 3 bases at V and 6 bases at J, with 13 bases in the middle. The CDR3 DNA reads TGTGCCAGCAGTGATCCGGGTTCTATGGATACGCAGTATTTT. Encoded protein: CASSDPGSMDTQYF.

The chain joins TRBV27 to TRBJ2-7; a possible D gene is TRBD2 (6 bases). V lost 2 bases and J lost 6, with 11 bases in between. Per germline, CDR1 MNHEY and CDR2 SMNVEV (reference sequence). The CDR3 is made up of 13 amino acids. CDR3: CASSLRRGLEQYF. The CDR3 nucleotides are TGTGCCAGCAGTTTACGGAGGGGCCTCGAGCAGTACTTC.

The chain recombines TRBV6-5 with TRBJ1-1; D is perhaps TRBD1 (5 bases). This CDR3 has 13 residues. V was shortened by 9 bases and J by 4 bases, with 15 bases between the two germline ends. Germline loops: CDR1 MNHEY, CDR2 SVGAGI. CDR3: CASYRPGATEAFF. The CDR3 DNA follows: TGTGCCAGTTATCGACCCGGGGCCACTGAAGCTTTCTTT.

The chain has TRBV4-2 and TRBJ1-5, with no clear D. Germline-derived CDR1 and CDR2 are LGHNA and YNFKEQ. Deletions cut 1 base from V and 11 bases from J, with 24 bases between. CDR3 size: 17 residues. CDR3 loop: CASSQAAEVIGRTAQHF. The CDR3 DNA is TGTGCCAGCAGCCAAGCGGCGGAGGTGATCGGGAGAACGGCCCAGCATTTT.

The V gene is TRBV7-9, the J gene TRBJ2-7; 8 positions agree with TRBD2. Germline V gene lookup returns CDR1 SEHNR and CDR2 FQNEAQ (reference sequence). The V gene end was trimmed by 5 bases and the J gene end by 0 bases; junction bases not matched to a gene: 9. CDR3 length: 16 residues. In DNA form, the CDR3 reads TGTGCCAGCAGCCATACCATAGCGGGAAGCTCCTACGAGCAGTACTTC. It yields the protein CASSHTIAGSSYEQYF. The complete variable domain, with remaining parts taken from reference TRBV7-9 and TRBJ2-7, reads DTGVSQNPRHKITKRGQNVTFRCDPISEHNRLYWYRQTLGQGPEFLTYFQNEAQLEKSRLLSDRFSAERPKGSFSTLEIQRTEQGDSAMYLCASSHTIAGSSYEQYFGPGTRLTVT.

The chain uses TRBV5-6 and TRBJ1-5; D gene uncertain. CDR3 size: 15 residues. The V end lost 0 bases, the J end lost 0 bases, and 7 bases lay between the germline ends. Germline V gene sequence: CDR1 SGHDT, CDR2 YYEEEE. In DNA form, the CDR3 reads TGTGCCAGCAGCTTGGAGCAGAATAGCAATCAGCCCCAGCATTTT. Amino acid sequence: CASSLEQNSNQPQHF.

This clone was observed once. The chain recombines TRBV6-5 with TRBJ2-5, with no clear D. Trimming left V 7 bases short and J 7 bases short, with 10 bases between. Germline loops: CDR1 MNHEY, CDR2 SVGAGI. The CDR3 extends over 11 amino acids. CDR3 bases: TGTGCCAGCACCGATATAGGGACCCAGTACTTC. Translation gives CASTDIGTQYF.

V and J are TRBV19 and TRBJ2-6; TRBD1 is a possible D gene (5 bases). CDR3 size: 16 residues. The V end lost 1 base, the J end lost 0 bases, and 7 bases lay between the germline ends. Germline CDR1 and CDR2: LNHDA and SQIVND (reference sequence). This CDR3 reads CASSIGQHSGANVLTF. The CDR3, as DNA: TGTGCCAGTAGTATAGGACAGCACTCTGGGGCCAACGTCCTGACTTTC.

V gene TRBV9 combines with J gene TRBJ1-2; possibly TRBD1 for D (5 bases). The V gene lost 3 bases and the J gene lost 5 bases, with 14 bases spanning the gap. This CDR3 is built from 14 residues. Looked up from germline, CDR1 is SGDLS and CDR2 is YYNGEE. CDR3: CASSAPGRLYGYTF. DNA for the CDR3: TGTGCCAGCAGCGCGCCAGGGCGTTTATATGGCTACACCTTC.

V usage is TRBV5-1 and J usage is TRBJ2-7; 7 positions match TRBD2. There are 15 residues in the CDR3. The trim removed 0 bases at V and 3 bases at J, leaving 6 bases unmatched. Per germline, CDR1 SGHRS and CDR2 YFSETQ. In DNA, the CDR3 is TGCGCCAGCAGCTTGGGGGGGGGAGAGGGCTACGAGCAGTACTTC. Translation gives CASSLGGGEGYEQYF.

The chain employs TRBV18 and TRBJ1-2, with D maybe TRBD1 (5 bases). The CDR3 is 14 amino acids. With 6 bases removed from V and 0 bases from J, the gap between germline ends came to 11 bases. Germline values: CDR1 KGHSH, CDR2 LQKENI. CDR3 amino acids: CASSPGPANYGYTF. The DNA for the CDR3 is TGTGCCAGCTCCCCAGGGCCAGCTAACTATGGCTACACCTTC.

The V call is TRBV4-2, the J call TRBJ2-3, with 10 nucleotides matching TRBD2. V shed 2 bases and J 3 bases; nucleotides not matched to a gene: 5. Germline values: CDR1 LGHNA, CDR2 YNFKEQ. The CDR3 is made up of 16 amino acids. The CDR3 DNA sequence: TGTGCCAGCAGCCAACGGCTAGCGGGAGAGACAGATACGCAGTATTTT. The encoded protein is CASSQRLAGETDTQYF.

The chain links TRBV6-6 to TRBJ1-1; unclear D gene. V lost 6 bases and J lost 1, with 18 bases in between. CDR1 and CDR2 (germline): MNHNY, SVGAGI (reference sequence). This CDR3 has 16 residues. In DNA form, the CDR3 reads TGTGCCAGCAGACACGTCCGGGTTACGAGGAACACTGAAGCTTTCTTT. Translation: CASRHVRVTRNTEAFF.

This chain connects TRBV9 to TRBJ1-1; D is unresolved. V was trimmed by 4 bases and J by 8 bases, leaving 15 bases between them. This CDR3 region has 13 residues. Germline loops: CDR1 SGDLS, CDR2 YYNGEE. As DNA, the CDR3 is TGTGCCAGCAGCTTTACGGTCCGAGCGGAAGCTTTCTTT. This sequence encodes CASSFTVRAEAFF.

The count of this clone is one. The V call is TRBV4-2, the J call TRBJ2-1; 10 nucleotides line up with TRBD2. CDR1 is LGHNA, CDR2 YNFKEQ, per germline. This CDR3 comprises 16 residues. The junction had 11 bases not matched to a gene; V was cut back by 4 bases and J by 8 bases. CDR3 sequence (DNA): TGTGCCAGCAGCCTACAACCAGCGGGAGGGACCCATGAGCAGTTCTTC. It codes for CASSLQPAGGTHEQFF.

The chain uses TRBV7-2 and TRBJ2-5; the match to TRBD2 covers 10 bases. The CDR3 sequence is 15 residues long. From germline, CDR1 is SGHTA and CDR2 FQGNSA. J was trimmed by 2 bases and V by 7 bases; bases with no gene match: 7. CDR3 bases: TGTGCCAGCACCTCATCAGCGGGAGGGCAAGAGACCCAGTACTTC. Its translation: CASTSSAGGQETQYF. The full variable domain, with the rest looked up from reference TRBV7-2 and TRBJ2-5, is GAGVSQSPSNKVTEKGKDVELRCDPISGHTALYWYRQSLGQGLEFLIYFQGNSAPDKSGLPSDRFSAERTGGSVSTLTIQRTQQEDSAVYLCASTSSAGGQETQYFGPGTRLLVL.

The chain uses TRBV19 and TRBJ2-1; D ambiguous. The CDR3 has 12 amino acids. V dropped 3 bases and J dropped 4 bases, with 4 bases sitting between them. Germline V gene sequence: CDR1 LNHDA, CDR2 SQIVND (reference sequence). Written as DNA, the CDR3 is TGTGCCAGTAGTATCCCTTACAATGAGCAGTTCTTC. Translating it yields CASSIPYNEQFF.

The chain uses TRBV2 and TRBJ2-4; tentative D call: TRBD1 (6 bases). With 10 bases removed from V and 8 bases from J, the gap between germline ends came to 18 bases. Looked up from germline, CDR1 is SNHLY and CDR2 is FYNNEI. The length of the CDR3 is 13 residues. CDR3 protein: CATAGGHGYIQYF. DNA of the CDR3: TGTGCCACGGCTGGGGGACACGGGTACATTCAGTACTTC.

V usage is TRBV7-2 and J usage is TRBJ2-7, with 10 bases matching TRBD2. The CDR3 extends over 15 amino acids. Germline lookup yields CDR1 SGHTA and CDR2 FQGNSA. Trimming removed 5 bases from V and 4 bases from J; junction bases left unmatched: 8. The CDR3 DNA follows: TGTGCCAGCAGCCCAGGGCTAGCGGGAGTGTACGAGCAGTACTTC. It codes for CASSPGLAGVYEQYF.

The chain has TRBV19 and TRBJ2-7; 7 bases map to TRBD2. Germline V gene sequence: CDR1 LNHDA, CDR2 SQIVND (reference sequence). V dropped 5 bases and J dropped 7; count of bases not matched to a gene: 8. The CDR3 length is 13 residues. Here the CDR3 reads CASSPLPGGEQYF. The DNA for the CDR3 is TGTGCCAGTAGTCCCCTCCCGGGGGGAGAGCAGTACTTC.

The chain uses TRBV9 and TRBJ2-7; D is unclear. There are 16 residues in the CDR3. Trimming removed 0 bases at V and 3 bases at J, with 16 bases between. Germline CDR1 reads SGDLS; CDR2 reads YYNGEE. CDR3 nucleotides: TGTGCCAGCAGCGTAGGTACGACTCCTACCCACTACGAGCAGTACTTC. Protein: CASSVGTTPTHYEQYF.

The V call is TRBV4-1, the J call TRBJ2-1, with 12 bases fitting TRBD2. The CDR3 extends over 17 amino acids. From germline, CDR1 is MGHRA and CDR2 YSYEKL. With 4 bases clipped from V and 2 bases from J, the junction kept 6 bases outside the gene matches. Here the CDR3 DNA reads TGCGCCAGCAGCCCGAGGACTAGCGGGGTGACCTACAATGAGCAGTTCTTC. This codes for CASSPRTSGVTYNEQFF.

This clone showed up just once. The chain carries TRBV5-4 and TRBJ2-3; 7 bases fit TRBD1. Germline trimming cut 4 bases from V and 3 bases from J; bases unmatched to any gene: 14. This CDR3 has 17 amino acids. Germline V CDR1 and CDR2: SGHNT, YYREEE (reference sequence). The CDR3 region has the DNA TGTGCCAGCAGCCTCACTTGGGGGACAGAACTAACAGATACGCAGTATTTT. It is translated as CASSLTWGTELTDTQYF.

The CDR3 sequence: CASSLEWGGETQYF. The CDR3 DNA is TGTGCCAGCAGCTTAGAGTGGGGCGGGGAGACCCAGTACTTC. The rearrangement uses TRBV11-2 and TRBJ2-5; D might be TRBD1 or TRBD2, each matching 5 bases. Germline V gives CDR1 SGHAT, CDR2 FQNNGV. V gave up 0 bases and J gave up 5 bases, with 10 bases separating them. The CDR3 contains 14 residues.

The rearrangement uses TRBV14 and TRBJ2-1; 7 bases are a match to TRBD2. This CDR3 region has 15 residues. J lost 6 bases, V lost 0 bases, and 5 bases had no gene match. Germline lookup yields CDR1 SGHDN and CDR2 FVKESK. CDR3 amino acids: CASSQELGLSNEQFF. DNA of the CDR3: TGTGCCAGCAGCCAAGAGTTGGGACTAAGCAATGAGCAGTTCTTC.